Listed here are 20 T cell receptor beta chains from one sample, sequenced in a study of Graves' ophthalmopathy and Graves' hyperthyroidism. The authors amplified TCR beta CDR3 regions, and they did so from RNA transcripts for repertoire sequencing. HTBI primers served in a first-round RT-PCR, which a second-round multiplex PCR followed. TCRdb called the multiplex PCR reads again in MiXCR, with one record for every CDR3 protein. This table holds about 700,000 distinct CDR3 sequences, around 40% found once. Sequencing input: peripheral blood. The receptors here all came from an adult man with Graves' ophthalmopathy.

This clonotype was observed at least ten times. This chain connects TRBV6-5 to TRBJ1-5; no reliable D call. Germline CDR1 and CDR2: MNHEY and SVGAGI. The CDR3 is 14 amino acids. Trimming removed 6 bases at V and 3 bases at J, with 12 bases between. CDR3 DNA sequence: TGTGCCAGCAGCCCAGCGCAGAACAATCAGCCCCAGCATTTT. It codes for CASSPAQNNQPQHF.

This chain connects TRBV2 to TRBJ2-5, with D possibly being TRBD2 (7 bases). The V end was cut by 3 bases, the J end by 5 bases, with 19 bases between. Germline loops: CDR1 SNHLY, CDR2 FYNNEI. The CDR3 covers 16 residues. As DNA, the CDR3 is TGTGCCAGCAGTGAGGGGGGGCGAAGCGGTGCCGAGACCCAGTACTTC. It codes for CASSEGGRSGAETQYF.

This clonotype was observed a handful of times. The chain employs TRBV4-3 and TRBJ2-7, with TRBD1 matching 9 bases. V lost 2 bases, J lost 5 bases, and 7 bases stayed unmatched. This CDR3 comprises 15 residues. CDR1 LGHNA and CDR2 YSLEER come from the germline V gene. In DNA form, the CDR3 reads TGCGCCAGCAGCCAAACCGGGACAGGGACTAACGAGCAGTACTTC. Translated: CASSQTGTGTNEQYF.

In its sample, this clonotype was seen a few times. The chain combines TRBV2 with TRBJ2-2; 7 bases agree with TRBD2. V lost 6 bases, J lost 5 bases, and 9 bases stayed unmatched. Germline CDR1 SNHLY, CDR2 FYNNEI. This CDR3 comprises 15 residues. The CDR3 here is CASRESGIGTGELFF. The CDR3 nucleotides read TGTGCCAGCAGAGAAAGCGGGATAGGGACCGGGGAGCTGTTTTTT.

Details on this clonotype: One end of the junction varies from germline; a read error may be responsible. CDR3 region: CASSLVSETDTQYF. The CDR3 region has the DNA TGTGCCAGCAGCTTGGTGTCTGAGACAGATACGCAGTATTTT. The rearrangement links TRBV5-1 to TRBJ2-3, with D unresolved. CDR1 is SGHRS, CDR2 YFSETQ, per germline. This CDR3 comprises 14 residues. Variable domain in full (rest from reference TRBV5-1 and TRBJ2-3): KAGVTQTPRYLIKTRGQQVTLSCSPISGHRSVSWYQQTPGQGLQFLFEYFSETQRNKGNFPGRFSGRQFSNSRSEMNVSTLELGDSALYLCASSLVSETDTQYFGPGTRLTVL.

The chain employs TRBV7-4 and TRBJ2-7; D perhaps matches TRBD1 (5 bases). This CDR3 spans 17 amino acids. Trimming stripped 5 bases from V and 4 bases from J, with 24 bases between. Germline V lookup: CDR1 SGHVT, CDR2 SQSDAQ. CDR3 DNA sequence: TGTGCCAGCAGCCCTTCCGACAGCCTAGTAAACCCTTACGAGCAGTACTTC. This translates into CASSPSDSLVNPYEQYF.

Worth noting for this clonotype: A read error may explain this, as a much larger clone is one base away. The chain has TRBV25-1 and TRBJ1-1; D is undetermined. Germline values: CDR1 MGHDK, CDR2 SYGVNS. V lost 6 bases, J lost 1 base, and 12 bases lay in between. This CDR3 region has 14 residues. For the CDR3, the DNA is TGTGCCAGCAGCTGTGGACCGACGAACACTGAAGCTTTCTTT. It is translated as CASSCGPTNTEAFF.

The rearrangement uses TRBV11-2 and TRBJ2-5; a possible D gene is TRBD2 (6 bases). This CDR3 has 13 amino acids. CDR1 is SGHAT and CDR2 is FQNNGV in the germline V gene. Trimming pared 6 bases from V and 4 bases from J, leaving 12 bases between. CDR3 sequence reads: CASRPTSTETQYF. The DNA for the CDR3 is TGTGCCAGCAGGCCTACTAGCACAGAGACCCAGTACTTC.

Details on this clonotype: The CDR3 carries no conserved terminal phenylalanine or tryptophan, so it likely arises from a read error. The limits of the CDR3 on the DNA are not certain, so only TCRdb's listed CDR3 is given. The chain carries TRBV7-9 and TRBJ1-1; TRBD1 is taken as the D call from the table, unchecked against the DNA. The CDR3 is 11 amino acids in total, end residues counted. Looked up from germline, CDR1 is SEHNR and CDR2 is FQNEAQ (reference sequence). Here the CDR3 reads CASSQGAETFL.

The CDR3 sequence is CASSDGPREQYF. The CDR3 bases are TGTGCCAGCAGTGACGGCCCCAGGGAGCAGTACTTC. The gene calls are TRBV25-1 and TRBJ2-7; D is unresolved. This CDR3 region has 12 residues. Trimming removed 3 bases at V and 7 bases at J, with 10 bases between. In germline, CDR1 is MGHDK, CDR2 SYGVNS.

V usage is TRBV20-1 and J usage is TRBJ2-5; tentatively, D is TRBD2 (7 bases). The length of the CDR3 is 13 residues. Germline-derived CDR1 and CDR2 are DFQATT and SNEGSKA (reference sequence). V was cut by 6 bases and J by 9 bases, with 20 bases left in between. CDR3 nucleotides: TGCAGTGCGGGGGGGAAGGGGGGTCAGCCCCAGTACTTC. This codes for CSAGGKGGQPQYF.

This clonotype showed up many times. This chain joins TRBV7-9 and TRBJ1-5; tentatively, D is TRBD1 (5 bases). The CDR3 spans 15 residues. With 0 bases removed from V and 5 bases from J, the gap between germline ends came to 11 bases. Germline V CDR1 and CDR2: SEHNR, FQNEAQ (reference sequence). The CDR3 sequence is CASSLAMGRDQPQHF. DNA of the CDR3: TGTGCCAGCAGCTTAGCCATGGGCAGGGATCAGCCCCAGCATTTT.

This chain joins TRBV19 and TRBJ2-7; a weak D match, TRBD1 (6 bases). The germline V gene encodes CDR1 LNHDA and CDR2 SQIVND (reference sequence). The CDR3 totals 14 residues. The V end was cut by 5 bases, the J end by 6 bases, with 17 bases between. CDR3 in amino acids: CASSGTPTLGEQYF. In nucleotides, the CDR3 is TGTGCCAGTAGTGGGACACCTACCCTGGGCGAGCAGTACTTC.

The chain is built from TRBV24-1 and TRBJ1-3; no clear D gene. The germline V gene has CDR1 KGHDR and CDR2 SFDVKD. This CDR3 comprises 15 residues. Trimming shortened V by 4 bases and J by 2 bases, and 11 bases separated the two germline ends. CDR3: CATSDPTEAGNTIYF. Written as DNA, the CDR3 is TGTGCCACCAGTGACCCGACCGAAGCTGGAAACACCATATATTTT.

This clonotype was detected a few times. J is TRBJ2-5 and V is TRBV27; no clear D. Trimming removed 6 bases from V and 3 bases from J, with 8 bases in between. Germline CDR1 MNHEY, CDR2 SMNVEV (reference sequence). This CDR3 spans 12 amino acids. CDR3 amino acids: CASRSAEETQYF. The CDR3 nucleotides are TGTGCCAGCAGGTCGGCAGAAGAGACCCAGTACTTC.

This clonotype was picked up many times. The CDR3 protein is CASSAEGYGTEAFF. The CDR3 DNA sequence: TGTGCCAGCAGTGCAGAGGGATATGGAACTGAAGCTTTCTTT. This chain joins TRBV2 and TRBJ1-1; D not resolved. CDR3 length: 14 amino acids. Germline V lookup: CDR1 SNHLY, CDR2 FYNNEI. Trimming shortened V by 4 bases and J by 5 bases, and 14 bases separated the two germline ends. Looking up the rest from reference TRBV2 and TRBJ1-1 gives the full variable domain: EPEVTQTPSHQVTQMGQEVILRCVPISNHLYFYWYRQILGQKVEFLVSFYNNEISEKSEIFDDQFSVERPDGSNFTLKIRSTKLEDSAMYFCASSAEGYGTEAFFGQGTRLTVV.

The table lists this clonotype with a count of one. This sequence joins TRBV15 and TRBJ1-1, with D maybe TRBD1 (5 bases). There are 12 residues in the CDR3. CDR1 and CDR2 (germline): LNHNV, YYDKDF (reference sequence). V was trimmed by 10 bases and J by 3 bases, leaving 12 bases between them. The CDR3 nucleotides read TGTGCCAGCATGGTAGGGGACACTGAAGCTTTCTTT. As protein: CASMVGDTEAFF.

The chain employs TRBV20-1 and TRBJ2-5; 11 bases are shared with TRBD2. There are 17 residues in the CDR3. V shed 0 bases and J 4 bases; nucleotides not matched to a gene: 10. The germline V gene has CDR1 DFQATT and CDR2 SNEGSKA (reference sequence). The CDR3 DNA reads as TGCAGTGCTAGAGATCATTTAGCGGGAGGGCAGTCAGAGACCCAGTACTTC. The encoded protein is CSARDHLAGGQSETQYF.

The chain has TRBV12-3 or TRBV12-4 and TRBJ2-3; maybe TRBD2 (6 bases). This CDR3 is 16 amino acids long. V was pared by 4 bases and J by 0 bases, with 14 bases between. DNA for the CDR3: TGTGCCAGCAGTTCATTTAGCGGCTCTAGCACAGATACGCAGTATTTT. It yields the protein CASSSFSGSSTDTQYF.

This clonotype was found a few times. The V and J genes are TRBV7-9 and TRBJ1-4; 8 bases fit TRBD1. Losses at the gene ends were 4 bases for V and 8 bases for J; bases not matched to a gene: 6. This CDR3 is 14 amino acids long. Germline loops: CDR1 SEHNR, CDR2 FQNEAQ (reference sequence). The CDR3 protein is CASSSQGVGEKLFF. CDR3 bases: TGTGCCAGCAGCTCACAGGGGGTAGGCGAAAAACTGTTTTTT.